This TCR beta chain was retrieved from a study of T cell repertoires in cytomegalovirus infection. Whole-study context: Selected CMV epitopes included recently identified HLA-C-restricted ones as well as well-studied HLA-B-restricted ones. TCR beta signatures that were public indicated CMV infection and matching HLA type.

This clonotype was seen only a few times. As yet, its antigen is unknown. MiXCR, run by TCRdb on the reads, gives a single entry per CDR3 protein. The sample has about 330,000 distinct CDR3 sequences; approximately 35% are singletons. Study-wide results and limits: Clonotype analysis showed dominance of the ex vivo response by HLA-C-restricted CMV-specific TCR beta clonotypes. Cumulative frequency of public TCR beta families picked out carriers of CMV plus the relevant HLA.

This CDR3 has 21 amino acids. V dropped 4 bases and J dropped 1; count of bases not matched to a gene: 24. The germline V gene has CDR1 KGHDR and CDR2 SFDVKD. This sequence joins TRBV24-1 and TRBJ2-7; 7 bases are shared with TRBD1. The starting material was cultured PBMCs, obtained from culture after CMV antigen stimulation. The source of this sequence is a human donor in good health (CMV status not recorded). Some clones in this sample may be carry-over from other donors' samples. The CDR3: CATSDLRVLVWDSHYSYEQYV. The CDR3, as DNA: TGTGCCACCAGTGACCTGCGCGTACTAGTATGGGACAGCCACTATTCCTACGAGCAGTACGTC.